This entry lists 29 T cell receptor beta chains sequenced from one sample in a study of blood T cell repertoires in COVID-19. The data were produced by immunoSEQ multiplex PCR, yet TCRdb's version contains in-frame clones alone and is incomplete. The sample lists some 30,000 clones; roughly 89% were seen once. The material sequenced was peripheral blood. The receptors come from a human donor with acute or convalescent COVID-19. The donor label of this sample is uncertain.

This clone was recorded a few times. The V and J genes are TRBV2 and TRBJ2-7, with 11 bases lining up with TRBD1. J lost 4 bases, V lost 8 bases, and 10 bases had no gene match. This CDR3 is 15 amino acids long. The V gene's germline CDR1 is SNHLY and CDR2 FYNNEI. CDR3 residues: CASDDGTGGGYEQYF. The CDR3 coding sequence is TGTGCCAGCGACGACGGGACAGGGGGAGGGTACGAGCAGTACTTC.

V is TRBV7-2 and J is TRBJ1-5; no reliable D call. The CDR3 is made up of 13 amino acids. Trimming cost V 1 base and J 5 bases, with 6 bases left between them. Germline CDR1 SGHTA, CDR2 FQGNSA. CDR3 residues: CASSLGVDQPQHF. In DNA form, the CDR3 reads TGTGCCAGCAGCTTAGGCGTCGATCAGCCCCAGCATTTT.

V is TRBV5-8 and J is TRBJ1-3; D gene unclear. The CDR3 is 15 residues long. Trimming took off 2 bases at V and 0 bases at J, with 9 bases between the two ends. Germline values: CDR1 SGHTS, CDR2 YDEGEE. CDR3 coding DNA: TGTGCCAGCAGCTTCGGAGGGAGCTCTGGAAACACCATATATTTT. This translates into CASSFGGSSGNTIYF.

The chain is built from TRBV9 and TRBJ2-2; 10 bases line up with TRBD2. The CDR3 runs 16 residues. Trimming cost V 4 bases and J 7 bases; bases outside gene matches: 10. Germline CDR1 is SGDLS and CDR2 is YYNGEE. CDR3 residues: CASSPSGRAWGGELFF. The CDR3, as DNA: TGTGCCAGCAGCCCGAGCGGGAGGGCCTGGGGCGGGGAGCTGTTTTTT.

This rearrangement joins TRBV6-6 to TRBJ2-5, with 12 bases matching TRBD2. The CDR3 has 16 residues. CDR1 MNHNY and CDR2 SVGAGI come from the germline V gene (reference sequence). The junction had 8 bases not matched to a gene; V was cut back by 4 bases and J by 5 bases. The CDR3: CASSSPSGGDLETQYF. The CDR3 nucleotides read TGTGCCAGCAGTTCACCTAGCGGGGGGGATCTGGAGACCCAGTACTTC.

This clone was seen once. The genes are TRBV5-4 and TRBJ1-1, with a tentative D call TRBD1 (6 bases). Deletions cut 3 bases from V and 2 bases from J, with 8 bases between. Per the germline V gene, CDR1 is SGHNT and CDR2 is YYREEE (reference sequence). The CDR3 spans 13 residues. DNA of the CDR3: TGTGCCAGCAGCTCCAGGGGTAACACTGAAGCTTTCTTT. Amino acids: CASSSRGNTEAFF. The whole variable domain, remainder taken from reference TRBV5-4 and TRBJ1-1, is ETGVTQSPTHLIKTRGQQVTLRCSSQSGHNTVSWYQQALGQGPQFIFQYYREEENGRGNFPPRFSGLQFPNYSSELNVNALELDDSALYLCASSSRGNTEAFFGQGTRLTVV.

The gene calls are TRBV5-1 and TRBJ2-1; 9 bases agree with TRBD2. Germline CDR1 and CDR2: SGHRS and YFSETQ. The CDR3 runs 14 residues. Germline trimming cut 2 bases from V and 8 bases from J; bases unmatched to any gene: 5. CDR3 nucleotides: TGCGCCAGCAGCTTCGGGACTAGCTTCGATGAGCAGTTCTTC. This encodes CASSFGTSFDEQFF. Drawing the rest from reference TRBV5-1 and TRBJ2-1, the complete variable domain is KAGVTQTPRYLIKTRGQQVTLSCSPISGHRSVSWYQQTPGQGLQFLFEYFSETQRNKGNFPGRFSGRQFSNSRSEMNVSTLELGDSALYLCASSFGTSFDEQFFGPGTRLTVL.

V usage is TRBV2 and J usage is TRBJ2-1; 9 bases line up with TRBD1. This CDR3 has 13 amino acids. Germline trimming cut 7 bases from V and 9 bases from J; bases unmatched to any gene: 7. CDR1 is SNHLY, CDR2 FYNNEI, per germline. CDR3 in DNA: TGTGCCAGCAATGGACAGGGGCTCAGTGAGCAGTTCTTC. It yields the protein CASNGQGLSEQFF.

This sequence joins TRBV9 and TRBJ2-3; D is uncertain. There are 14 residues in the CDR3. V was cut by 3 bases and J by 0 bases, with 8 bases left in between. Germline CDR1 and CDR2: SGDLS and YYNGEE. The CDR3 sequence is CASSARLSTDTQYF. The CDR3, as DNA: TGTGCCAGCAGCGCCAGACTGAGCACAGATACGCAGTATTTT.

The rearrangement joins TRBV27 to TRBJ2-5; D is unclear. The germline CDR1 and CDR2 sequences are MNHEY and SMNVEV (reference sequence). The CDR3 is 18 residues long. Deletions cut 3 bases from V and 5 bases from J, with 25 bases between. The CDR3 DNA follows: TGTGCCAGCAGTTTCTCCGGTGTAGTGACCCCTTTGAGGGAGACCCAGTACTTC. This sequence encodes CASSFSGVVTPLRETQYF.

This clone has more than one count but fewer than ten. Here the CDR3 DNA reads TGTGCCAGCAGCCACAGGGGAGGCCAAGAGACCCAGTACTTC. Translated: CASSHRGGQETQYF. The V and J genes are TRBV7-6 and TRBJ2-5, with a tentative D call TRBD1 (7 bases). CDR3 size: 14 residues. V lost 5 bases and J lost 1, with 11 bases in between. In germline, CDR1 is SGHVS, CDR2 FNYEAQ.

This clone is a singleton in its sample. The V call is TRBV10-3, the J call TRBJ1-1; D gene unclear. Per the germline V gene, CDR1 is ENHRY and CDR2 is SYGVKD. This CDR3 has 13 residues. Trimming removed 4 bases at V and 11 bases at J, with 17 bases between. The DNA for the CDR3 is TGTGCCATCAGTGGCGGAGCGCGCCTCGGGGCTTTCTTT. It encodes CAISGGARLGAFF.

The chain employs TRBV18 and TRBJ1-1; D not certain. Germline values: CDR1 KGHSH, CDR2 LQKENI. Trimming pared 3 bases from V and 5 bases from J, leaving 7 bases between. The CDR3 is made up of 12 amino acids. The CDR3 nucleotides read TGTGCCAGCTCACCGGCAGGAACTGAAGCTTTCTTT. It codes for CASSPAGTEAFF.

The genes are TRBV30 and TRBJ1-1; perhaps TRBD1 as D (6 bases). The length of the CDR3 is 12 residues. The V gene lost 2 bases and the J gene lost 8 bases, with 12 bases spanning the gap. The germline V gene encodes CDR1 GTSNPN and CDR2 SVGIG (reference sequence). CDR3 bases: TGTGCCTGGAGTCATACAGGGCCAGAAGCTTTCTTT. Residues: CAWSHTGPEAFF.

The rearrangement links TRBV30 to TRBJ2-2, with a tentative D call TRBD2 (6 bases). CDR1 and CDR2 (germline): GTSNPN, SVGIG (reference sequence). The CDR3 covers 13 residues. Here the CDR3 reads CGVLKSGTGELFF. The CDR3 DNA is TGTGGCGTTCTGAAGAGCGGGACCGGGGAGCTGTTTTTT.

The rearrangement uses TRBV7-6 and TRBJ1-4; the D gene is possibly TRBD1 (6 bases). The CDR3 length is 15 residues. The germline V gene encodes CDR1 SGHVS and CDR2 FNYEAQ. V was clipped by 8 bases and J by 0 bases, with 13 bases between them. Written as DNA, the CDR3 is TGTGCCAGCCGCATCAGGGGCACAACTAATGAAAAACTGTTTTTT. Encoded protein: CASRIRGTTNEKLFF.

This CDR3 is CASSPTVAGGNTIYF. Written as DNA, the CDR3 is TGTGCCAGCTCACCTACAGTGGCGGGTGGAAACACCATATATTTT. V and J are TRBV18 and TRBJ1-3, with D hard to call. This CDR3 has 15 amino acids. Germline CDR1 KGHSH, CDR2 LQKENI. V was clipped by 3 bases and J by 3 bases, with 12 bases between them.

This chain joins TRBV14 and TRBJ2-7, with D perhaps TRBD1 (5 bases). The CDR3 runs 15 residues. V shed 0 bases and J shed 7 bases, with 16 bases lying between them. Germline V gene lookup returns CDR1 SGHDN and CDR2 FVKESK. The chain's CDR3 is CASSQDGHPTREQYF. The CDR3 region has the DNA TGTGCCAGCAGCCAAGATGGACACCCCACGCGGGAGCAGTACTTC.

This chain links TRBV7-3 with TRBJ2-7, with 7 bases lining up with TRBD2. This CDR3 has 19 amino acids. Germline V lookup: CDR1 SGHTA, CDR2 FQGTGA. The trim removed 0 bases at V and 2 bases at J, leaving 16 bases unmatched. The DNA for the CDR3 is TGTGCCAGCAGCTTAACGGGCATCGGGACCCTCGGGGGGACCTACGAGCAGTACTTC. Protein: CASSLTGIGTLGGTYEQYF.

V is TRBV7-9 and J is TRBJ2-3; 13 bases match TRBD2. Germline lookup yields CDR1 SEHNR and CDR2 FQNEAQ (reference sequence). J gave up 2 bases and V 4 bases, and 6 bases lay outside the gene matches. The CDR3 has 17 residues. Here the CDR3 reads CASSSGGLAGYTDTQYF. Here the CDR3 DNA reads TGTGCCAGCAGCTCGGGGGGACTAGCGGGGTACACAGATACGCAGTATTTT.

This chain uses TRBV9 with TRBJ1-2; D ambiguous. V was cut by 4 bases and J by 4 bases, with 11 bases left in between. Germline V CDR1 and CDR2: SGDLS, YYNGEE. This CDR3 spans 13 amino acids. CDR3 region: CASSQRAGYGYTF. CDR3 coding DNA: TGTGCCAGCAGCCAGAGAGCAGGCTATGGCTACACCTTC.

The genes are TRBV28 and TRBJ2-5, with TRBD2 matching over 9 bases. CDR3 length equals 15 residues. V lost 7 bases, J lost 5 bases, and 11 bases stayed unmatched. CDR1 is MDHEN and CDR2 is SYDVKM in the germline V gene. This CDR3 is CASTISSGMGETQYF. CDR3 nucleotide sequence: TGTGCCAGCACGATTTCTAGCGGGATGGGGGAGACCCAGTACTTC.

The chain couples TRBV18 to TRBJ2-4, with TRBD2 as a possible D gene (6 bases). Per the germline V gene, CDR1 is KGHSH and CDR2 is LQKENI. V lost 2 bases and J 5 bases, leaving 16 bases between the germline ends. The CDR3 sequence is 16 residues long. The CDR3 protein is CASSPATGVRENIQYF. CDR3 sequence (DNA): TGTGCCAGCTCACCAGCCACGGGGGTGCGGGAAAACATTCAGTACTTC.

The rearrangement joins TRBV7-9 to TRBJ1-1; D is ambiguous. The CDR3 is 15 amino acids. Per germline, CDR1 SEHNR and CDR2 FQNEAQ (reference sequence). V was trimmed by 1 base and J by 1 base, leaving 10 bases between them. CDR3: CASSLVRSGNTEAFF. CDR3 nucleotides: TGTGCCAGCAGCTTAGTTCGTTCGGGGAACACTGAAGCTTTCTTT.

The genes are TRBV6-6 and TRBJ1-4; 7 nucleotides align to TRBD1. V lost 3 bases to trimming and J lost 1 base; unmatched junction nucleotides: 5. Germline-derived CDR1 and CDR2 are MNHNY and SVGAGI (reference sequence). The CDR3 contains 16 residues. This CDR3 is CASSYTPGGTNEKLFF. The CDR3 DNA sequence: TGTGCCAGCAGTTATACCCCAGGGGGAACTAATGAAAAACTGTTTTTT.

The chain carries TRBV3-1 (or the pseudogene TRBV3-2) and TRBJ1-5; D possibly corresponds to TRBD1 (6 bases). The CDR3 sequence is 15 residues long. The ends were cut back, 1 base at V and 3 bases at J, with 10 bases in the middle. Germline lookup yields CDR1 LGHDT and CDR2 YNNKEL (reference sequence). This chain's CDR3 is CASSQGSGANQPQHF. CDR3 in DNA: TGTGCCAGCAGCCAAGGATCAGGGGCCAATCAGCCCCAGCATTTT.

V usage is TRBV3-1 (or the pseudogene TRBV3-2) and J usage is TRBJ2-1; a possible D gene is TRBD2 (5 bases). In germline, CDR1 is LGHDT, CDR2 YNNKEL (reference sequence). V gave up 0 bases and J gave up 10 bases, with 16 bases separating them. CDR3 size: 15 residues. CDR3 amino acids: CASSQEVSTRGEQFF. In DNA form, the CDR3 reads TGTGCCAGCAGCCAAGAAGTGAGCACCCGCGGGGAGCAGTTCTTC.

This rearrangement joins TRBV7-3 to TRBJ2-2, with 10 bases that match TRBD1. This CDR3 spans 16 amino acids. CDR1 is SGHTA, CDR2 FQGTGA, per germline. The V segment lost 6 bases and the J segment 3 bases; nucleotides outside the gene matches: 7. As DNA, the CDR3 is TGTGCCAGCAGTTCGCCGGGACAGGGGCACACCGGGGAGCTGTTTTTT. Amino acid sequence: CASSSPGQGHTGELFF.

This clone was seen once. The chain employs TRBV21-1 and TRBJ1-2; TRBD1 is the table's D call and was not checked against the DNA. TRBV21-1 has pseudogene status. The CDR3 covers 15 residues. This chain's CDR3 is CASSKVDTSLDGYTF. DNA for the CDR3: TGTGCCAGCAGCAAGGTCGACACCTCGTTGGATGGCTACACCTTC.